These 19 T cell receptor beta chains originate from one sample sequenced in a study of T-cell memory formation after mild COVID-19. MiXCR, run by TCRdb on the 5' RACE reads, gives a single entry per CDR3 protein. Of hundreds of thousands of distinct CDR3 sequences listed, approximately 25% are singletons. What was sequenced was PBMCs or a T cell subset sorted from them (not recorded which). Every receptor here comes from an adult woman who had mild COVID-19 (a few samples of this study predate the infection). Cell type and time point are not known.

The chain couples TRBV15 to TRBJ2-5; D is undetermined. Germline CDR1 is LNHNV and CDR2 is YYDKDF (reference sequence). V lost 0 bases and J lost 5, with 7 bases in between. This CDR3 contains 13 residues. The CDR3 spells CATSRDLEETQYF. For the CDR3, the DNA is TGTGCCACCAGCAGAGATTTGGAGGAGACCCAGTACTTC.

The table lists this clonotype with a count of one. The rearrangement joins TRBV14 to TRBJ2-1, with unresolved D. The CDR3 sequence is 14 residues long. V lost 1 base, J lost 3 bases, and 7 bases lay in between. CDR1 is SGHDN and CDR2 is FVKESK in the germline V gene. Here the CDR3 DNA reads TGTGCCAGCAGCCAAGCTGCGGACTACAATGAGCAGTTCTTC. Its translation is CASSQAADYNEQFF.

The V and J genes are TRBV5-5 and TRBJ2-4; 9 positions agree with TRBD1. Germline CDR1 and CDR2: SGHKS and YYEKEE (reference sequence). J was trimmed by 8 bases and V by 0 bases; bases with no gene match: 9. The CDR3 is 16 amino acids. CDR3 in amino acids: CASSLETGGFLDIQYF. The CDR3 DNA sequence: TGTGCCAGCAGCTTGGAGACAGGGGGGTTTTTAGACATTCAGTACTTC. The whole variable domain, filled in from reference TRBV5-5 and TRBJ2-4, reads DAGVTQSPTHLIKTRGQQVTLRCSPISGHKSVSWYQQVLGQGPQFIFQYYEKEERGRGNFPDRFSARQFPNYSSELNVNALLLGDSALYLCASSLETGGFLDIQYFGAGTRLSVL.

This clonotype appeared many times. The chain couples TRBV5-1 to TRBJ2-3; 7 bases match TRBD2. The ends lost 1 base at V and 2 bases at J; junction bases unmatched: 7. This CDR3 has 16 amino acids. The germline CDR1 and CDR2 sequences are SGHRS and YFSETQ. The CDR3 here is CASSLRPSGLTDTQYF. The CDR3 nucleotides read TGCGCCAGCAGCTTGCGGCCTAGCGGCCTCACAGATACGCAGTATTTT.

V is TRBV19 and J is TRBJ2-3; D is undetermined. Trimming cost V 1 base and J 0 bases, with 8 bases left between them. Germline CDR1 reads LNHDA; CDR2 reads SQIVND (reference sequence). The CDR3 contains 15 residues. The CDR3 is CASSIVLRSTDTQYF. In nucleotides, the CDR3 is TGTGCCAGTAGTATAGTCTTAAGGAGCACAGATACGCAGTATTTT.

The chain combines TRBV14 with TRBJ1-2, with 8 bases fitting TRBD1. CDR3 length: 16 amino acids. CDR1 and CDR2 (germline): SGHDN, FVKESK. Losses at the gene ends were 4 bases for V and 1 base for J; bases not matched to a gene: 8. Written as DNA, the CDR3 is TGTGCCAGCAGCCCATTGACAGGGGAACTTAACTATGGCTACACCTTC. Protein sequence: CASSPLTGELNYGYTF.

This clonotype was found a few times. This chain connects TRBV10-3 to TRBJ1-2; 8 bases are shared with TRBD1. V trimming: 2 bases; J trimming: 4 bases; junction bases outside the gene matches: 15. There are 18 residues in the CDR3. Germline V CDR1 and CDR2: ENHRY, SYGVKD. The CDR3 sequence is CAISELPHRGAGTYGYTF. The DNA of the CDR3 is TGTGCCATCAGTGAGCTCCCCCACAGGGGGGCCGGAACCTATGGCTACACCTTC.

The gene calls are TRBV6-2 or TRBV6-3 and TRBJ2-1; no clear D gene. The V gene's germline CDR1 is MNHEY and CDR2 SVGEGT. The CDR3 has 14 amino acids. V was cut by 6 bases and J by 0 bases, with 9 bases left in between. This CDR3 is CASSGRLSYNEQFF. The CDR3 DNA reads TGTGCCAGCAGCGGACGACTCTCCTACAATGAGCAGTTCTTC.

The chain links TRBV5-1 to TRBJ1-6; 7 bases fit TRBD1. There are 16 residues in the CDR3. The V and J ends lost 0 bases and 11 bases, in that order; junction bases with no gene match: 11. Germline CDR1 and CDR2: SGHRS and YFSETQ. As DNA, the CDR3 is TGCGCCAGCAGCTTGGATTATGGGACAGCACAAACACCCCTCCACTTT. Amino acid sequence: CASSLDYGTAQTPLHF.

The chain combines TRBV12-3 or TRBV12-4 with TRBJ2-7, with TRBD1 identical over 10 bases. J lost 3 bases, V lost 6 bases, and 5 bases had no gene match. The CDR3 extends over 14 amino acids. The CDR3 reads CASRDGTGVYEQYF. The CDR3 DNA reads TGTGCCAGCAGAGACGGGACAGGGGTCTACGAGCAGTACTTC.

CDR3 sequence reads: CATSDLGEQYF. The CDR3 DNA sequence: TGTGCCACCAGTGATTTGGGCGAGCAGTACTTC. The chain uses TRBV24-1 and TRBJ2-7; D gene uncertain. This CDR3 contains 11 residues. The V gene lost 0 bases and the J gene lost 6 bases, with 2 bases spanning the gap. The germline V gene encodes CDR1 KGHDR and CDR2 SFDVKD.

The rearrangement links TRBV12-3 or TRBV12-4 to TRBJ2-3; no reliable D call. CDR3 size: 15 residues. The V end lost 6 bases, the J end lost 2 bases, and 15 bases lay between the germline ends. The DNA for the CDR3 is TGTGCCAGCAGCACCCTGAGAGGCTTCACAGATACGCAGTATTTT. Amino acid sequence: CASSTLRGFTDTQYF.

V usage is TRBV15 and J usage is TRBJ2-7; 8 nucleotides line up with TRBD1. After removal of 0 bases from V and 4 bases from J, the junction contained 23 bases not matched to a gene. The CDR3 is 21 residues long. Germline V gene data show CDR1 as LNHNV and CDR2 as YYDKDF (reference sequence). The CDR3: CATSRDIPQQGEFSGIYEQYF. The CDR3 DNA reads as TGTGCCACCAGCAGAGATATCCCCCAACAGGGGGAGTTTAGTGGGATATACGAGCAGTACTTC. Complete variable domain (other parts from reference TRBV15 and TRBJ2-7): DAMVIQNPRYQVTQFGKPVTLSCSQTLNHNVMYWYQQKSSQAPKLLFHYYDKDFNNEADTPDNFQSRRPNTSFCFLDIRSPGLGDTAMYLCATSRDIPQQGEFSGIYEQYFGPGTRLTVT.

The chain couples TRBV4-2 to TRBJ2-1, with 8 positions matching TRBD2. After removal of 3 bases from V and 16 bases from J, the junction contained 17 bases not matched to a gene. In germline, CDR1 is LGHNA, CDR2 YNFKEQ. This CDR3 is 15 amino acids long. CDR3 residues: CASSHPQRPGLETFF. The CDR3 DNA sequence: TGTGCCAGCAGCCACCCCCAGAGGCCGGGACTAGAAACCTTCTTC.

V gene TRBV5-5 combines with J gene TRBJ2-5; 7 nucleotides align to TRBD1. This CDR3 region has 16 residues. The germline V gene encodes CDR1 SGHKS and CDR2 YYEKEE (reference sequence). V was clipped by 2 bases and J by 2 bases; unmatched bases: 9. The CDR3 DNA reads as TGTGCCAGCAGCTTCTTAGACAGGGATCTACAAGAGACCCAGTACTTC. Amino acid sequence: CASSFLDRDLQETQYF.

The rearrangement uses TRBV5-1 and TRBJ2-7, with 7 bases matching TRBD1. Germline values: CDR1 SGHRS, CDR2 YFSETQ. Unmatched junction bases numbered 9, after V lost 4 bases and J lost 2 bases. The CDR3 totals 15 residues. The CDR3 reads CASSGGQSPTYEQYF. CDR3 coding DNA: TGCGCCAGCAGCGGGGGACAGAGCCCGACCTACGAGCAGTACTTC.

This clonotype was seen a few times. The chain employs TRBV20-1 and TRBJ2-1; D not resolved. Between the trimmed V and J ends, which lost 4 bases and 0 bases, there was a span of 13 bases. The germline gives CDR1 DFQATT, CDR2 SNEGSKA (reference sequence). The CDR3 runs to 15 residues. CDR3: CSAKSDMSSYNEQFF. For the CDR3, the DNA is TGCAGTGCTAAAAGCGACATGAGCTCCTACAATGAGCAGTTCTTC.

The CDR3 loop is CSAPRQRIQNSPLHF. CDR3 in DNA: TGCAGTGCTCCTCGCCAGAGAATCCAAAATTCACCCCTCCACTTT. V usage is TRBV20-1 and J usage is TRBJ1-6; D is unresolved. V lost 5 bases and J 7 bases, leaving 18 bases between the germline ends. Germline loops: CDR1 DFQATT, CDR2 SNEGSKA (reference sequence). The length of the CDR3 is 15 residues.

The chain employs TRBV7-9 and TRBJ1-5, with D uncertain. Trimming pared 4 bases from V and 4 bases from J, leaving 8 bases between. CDR1 and CDR2 from the germline V gene are SEHNR and FQNEAQ (reference sequence). The CDR3 runs 13 residues. CDR3 nucleotides: TGTGCCAGCAGCTCCGGGATAAATCAGCCCCAGCATTTT. It translates to CASSSGINQPQHF.